This T cell receptor (beta chain) was captured by sequencing in a study of blood T cell repertoires in COVID-19. The wider study: COVID-19 samples from acute and convalescent phases originated in the United States, Italy and Spain. T cells, B-cell-depleted T cells, or PBMCs provided the cDNA or gDNA that served as material.

V lost 2 bases, J lost 0 bases, and 8 bases lay in between. Germline V gives CDR1 LNHDA, CDR2 SQIVND (reference sequence). The CDR3 is 14 amino acids. As originally analysed: By means of reference gene primer amplification, nucleated cell counts were estimated. TCRdb keeps only in-frame clones here, not all; method: immunoSEQ multiplex PCR. Clone size and the V and J calls come from that table; the DNA yielded D and trimming. The sample yields some 100,000 clones, roughly 90% seen once. The receptor's source is a man aged 65-85 years with acute or convalescent COVID-19. The rearrangement joins TRBV19 to TRBJ2-7; D remains unclear. Material: peripheral blood. CDR3 sequence reads: CASSIFGNSYEQYF. The CDR3 DNA is TGTGCCAGTAGTATATTCGGTAACTCCTACGAGCAGTACTTC.